This section outlines one T cell receptor (beta chain) sequence together with its context. Its target is not known. The sample belongs to a study of cytomegalovirus exposure and HLA in healthy donors. Study conclusions and caveats: TCR beta sequences reportedly predicted most subjects' HLA-A and HLA-B alleles accurately. Researchers left out some V segments, among them TRBV6-2 and TRBV6-3, as indistinguishable.

The PCR employed 60 Vbeta primers together with 13 Jbeta primers. The protocol was immunoSEQ multiplex PCR, while the TCRdb copy is restricted to in-frame clones and leaves out a portion. The table shows about 110,000 clones, with roughly 69% occurring only once. Germline V gene sequence: CDR1 SGHNT, CDR2 YYREEE (reference sequence). V shed 5 bases and J shed 8 bases, with 16 bases lying between them. The CDR3 contains 13 residues. Every donor was a healthy person donating bone marrow. The source is a man aged 50-60 years in good health and CMV-seropositive. This chain links TRBV5-4 with TRBJ1-1, with D tentatively TRBD1 (6 bases). Input material: PBMCs. This CDR3 reads CASRPRGGTEAFF. The CDR3 DNA is TGTGCCAGCAGACCCCGAGGGGGTACCGAAGCTTTCTTT.